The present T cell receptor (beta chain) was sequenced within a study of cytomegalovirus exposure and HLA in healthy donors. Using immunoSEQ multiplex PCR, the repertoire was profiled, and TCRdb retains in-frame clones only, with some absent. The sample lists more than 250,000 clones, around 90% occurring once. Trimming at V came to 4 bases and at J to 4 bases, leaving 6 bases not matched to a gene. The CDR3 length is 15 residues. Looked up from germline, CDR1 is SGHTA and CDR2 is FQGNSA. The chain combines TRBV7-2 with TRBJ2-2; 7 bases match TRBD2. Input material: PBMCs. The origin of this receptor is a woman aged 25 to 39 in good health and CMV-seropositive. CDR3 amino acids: CASSSWREGTGELFF. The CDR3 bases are TGTGCCAGCAGCTCATGGAGGGAGGGCACCGGGGAGCTGTTTTTT.